This TCR beta chain was recorded in a study of cytomegalovirus exposure and HLA in healthy donors. General study points: Reportedly, a later analysis found an Asian-associated ancestry cluster had fewer N-insertions than the approximately 600-donor mean. Association of 16,951 TCR beta sequences with HLA alleles was found at 0.05 false discovery rate in a later analysis. A later look showed TCR association rates differing by HLA locus, highest for DRB1 and lowest for HLA-C. Earlier analysis found most TCR beta V segments productive about 87% or about 30% of the time.

For this clone: Its antigen is unidentified.

Trimming took 5 bases from V and 4 from J; bases not matched to a gene: 11. The CDR3 is 16 amino acids. Germline V lookup: CDR1 MGHRA, CDR2 YSYEKL. Both 60 Vbeta primers and 13 Jbeta primers went into the PCR. Some clones are missing from TCRdb's copy, which holds only in-frame ones; the method was immunoSEQ multiplex PCR. There are about 130,000 clones in the sample; about 74% occur only once, and 4% to 5% lies in the top ten. Sequences were obtained from PBMCs. The J gene is TRBJ1-5, the V gene TRBV4-1; 7 nucleotides agree with TRBD1. This TCR was recovered from a woman aged 50 to 60 in good health and CMV-seropositive. The CDR3 protein is CASSTSSRGSNQPQHF. For the CDR3, the DNA is TGCGCCAGCAGCACGTCAAGCAGGGGGTCAAATCAGCCCCAGCATTTT.